This TCR beta chain was recovered during a study of vaccination and CD4 T cells after COVID-19. Study summary: Cells received overlapping spike peptides from SARS-CoV-2, HCoV-NL63, HCoV-OC43 and HCoV-229E as stimulation.

CDR3 size: 11 residues. Losses at the gene ends were 5 bases for V and 5 bases for J; bases not matched to a gene: 2. Germline V CDR1 and CDR2: DFQATT, SNEGSKA (reference sequence). Specified treatment: roughly ten-day PBMC culture with coronavirus spike peptide pools or control peptides (ViraFEST assay). The Oncomine TCR Beta short-read assay generated sequence data from the DNA of cultured CD4+ T cells. TCRdb re-derived calls from the PCR reads in MiXCR, one entry per CDR3 protein. The sample shows 13,000 to 15,000 distinct CDR3 sequences, approximately 40% of them seen only once. This clonotype has only a few counts. Its antigen is undetermined.

Source material: CD4+ T cells from blood, cultured in vitro. V and J are TRBV20-1 and TRBJ2-5; 7 bases are shared with TRBD2. The sequence was obtained from a human donor who had recovered from COVID-19. The CDR3 DNA reads as TGCAGTGCTGGACTAGTGGAGACCCAGTACTTC. Its protein product is CSAGLVETQYF.